The 28 T cell receptor beta chains given below trace back to one sample, sequenced in a study of technical replicates of blood from a few donors. The protocol was immunoSEQ multiplex PCR, while the TCRdb copy is restricted to in-frame clones and leaves out a portion. Of some 80,000 clones in the sample, around 96% were seen once. The sequencing input was T cells isolated from PBMCs. The receptors stem from a human donor in good health.

CDR3 bases: TGTGCCAGCAGAGACAGGGGTTTCACTGAAGCTTTCTTT. It specifies CASRDRGFTEAFF. This chain links TRBV6-5 with TRBJ1-1; 8 nucleotides agree with TRBD1. CDR1 is MNHEY and CDR2 is SVGAGI in the germline V gene. V lost 6 bases to trimming and J lost 4 bases; unmatched junction nucleotides: 4. The length of the CDR3 is 13 residues.

The chain carries TRBV7-9 and TRBJ2-7; D is perhaps TRBD1 (5 bases). The germline CDR1 and CDR2 sequences are SEHNR and FQNEAQ (reference sequence). Trimming shortened V by 5 bases and J by 6 bases, and 14 bases separated the two germline ends. The CDR3 totals 13 residues. The CDR3 coding sequence is TGTGCCAGCAGCACGACCGTTAGGGGCGAGCAGTACTTC. This translates into CASSTTVRGEQYF.

This clone was seen only once. The genes are TRBV7-3 and TRBJ1-5; D is uncertain. The CDR3 loop spans 13 amino acids. V lost 0 bases and J lost 9, with 9 bases in between. Germline-derived CDR1 and CDR2 are SGHTA and FQGTGA. The CDR3 region is CASSLTGEGPQHF. The CDR3 DNA follows: TGTGCCAGCAGCTTAACGGGAGAAGGGCCCCAGCATTTT.

The V gene is TRBV9, the J gene TRBJ1-2; D is uncertain. The CDR3 contains 15 residues. V lost 0 bases, J lost 0 bases, and 9 bases lay in between. The germline gives CDR1 SGDLS, CDR2 YYNGEE. The CDR3 coding sequence is TGTGCCAGCAGCGTAGTCCAGGCTGCTAACTATGGCTACACCTTC. Translated, it gives CASSVVQAANYGYTF.

The gene calls are TRBV6-1 and TRBJ1-4, with D maybe TRBD1 (5 bases). V was pared by 7 bases and J by 12 bases, with 18 bases between. This CDR3 has 13 amino acids. Per the germline V gene, CDR1 is MNHNS and CDR2 is SASEGT. CDR3 coding DNA: TGTGCCAGCAAGGAGGGGTGGGCGGATGAACTGTTTTTT. It translates to CASKEGWADELFF.

The genes are TRBV6-1 and TRBJ1-1, with 7 bases aligning to TRBD1. Germline CDR1 reads MNHNS; CDR2 reads SASEGT. After removal of 6 bases from V and 3 bases from J, the junction contained 7 bases not matched to a gene. This CDR3 contains 14 residues. CDR3 amino acids: CASSATTGDTEAFF. The CDR3 DNA is TGTGCCAGCAGCGCAACCACAGGGGACACTGAAGCTTTCTTT.

This sequence joins TRBV2 and TRBJ2-2; 11 bases fit TRBD1. The CDR3 contains 14 residues. CDR1 and CDR2 (germline): SNHLY, FYNNEI. Trimming at V came to 7 bases and at J to 6 bases, leaving 4 bases not matched to a gene. Here the CDR3 DNA reads TGTGCCAGCACTGCGGGACAGGGGGCCGGGGAGCTGTTTTTT. Amino acids: CASTAGQGAGELFF.

The chain couples TRBV4-3 to TRBJ2-7; 8 positions match TRBD1. Trimming at V came to 1 base and at J to 3 bases, leaving 5 bases not matched to a gene. The CDR3 has 15 amino acids. Germline V CDR1 and CDR2: LGHNA, YSLEER. The CDR3 region has the DNA TGCGCCAGCAGCCAAGTGGGACAGGCGAACTACGAGCAGTACTTC. Translating gives CASSQVGQANYEQYF.

The rearrangement joins TRBV7-3 to TRBJ2-5; possible D gene TRBD2, 5 bases. Trimming left V 0 bases short and J 5 bases short, with 7 bases between. The CDR3 runs 13 residues. The V gene's germline CDR1 is SGHTA and CDR2 FQGTGA. This chain's CDR3 is CASSLTGEETQYF. The DNA of the CDR3 is TGTGCCAGCAGCTTAACGGGAGAGGAGACCCAGTACTTC.

The chain employs TRBV9 and TRBJ1-4; a possible D gene is TRBD1 (6 bases). Germline V gene data show CDR1 as SGDLS and CDR2 as YYNGEE. This CDR3 is 16 amino acids long. Trimming removed 2 bases at V and 7 bases at J, with 18 bases between. The CDR3 loop is CASSVSLPGESEKLFF. In DNA form, the CDR3 reads TGTGCCAGCAGCGTTTCCCTCCCAGGGGAAAGTGAAAAACTGTTTTTT.

CDR3 residues: CASSFGTSSTDTQYF. CDR3 in DNA: TGTGCCAGCAGCTTCGGGACTAGTAGCACAGATACGCAGTATTTT. The chain combines TRBV5-4 with TRBJ2-3; 8 bases match TRBD2. CDR3 size: 15 residues. Germline CDR1 and CDR2: SGHNT and YYREEE (reference sequence). V lost 2 bases, J lost 0 bases, and 2 bases stayed unmatched.

This chain uses TRBV4-3 with TRBJ2-7; weak D call: TRBD2 (5 bases). Trimming left V 2 bases short and J 5 bases short, with 13 bases between. This CDR3 contains 14 residues. Per germline, CDR1 LGHNA and CDR2 YSLEER. DNA of the CDR3: TGCGCCAGCAGCCAAACAGAGGGCCTGAACGAGCAGTACTTC. Encoded protein: CASSQTEGLNEQYF.

The J gene is TRBJ2-3, the V gene TRBV9; 12 nucleotides match TRBD2. Germline loops: CDR1 SGDLS, CDR2 YYNGEE. V lost 3 bases and J lost 3; bases outside the gene matches: 5. The CDR3 sequence is 16 residues long. As DNA, the CDR3 is TGTGCCAGCAGCGCCCGGACTAGCGGGGAGACAGATACGCAGTATTTT. This sequence encodes CASSARTSGETDTQYF.

This clone has just one count. The gene calls are TRBV5-1 and TRBJ2-7; 12 bases match TRBD1. Trimming at V came to 4 bases and at J to 2 bases, leaving 10 bases not matched to a gene. Germline-derived CDR1 and CDR2 are SGHRS and YFSETQ. CDR3 size: 17 residues. CDR3 residues: CASSDRDRGPSAYEQYF. The CDR3 region has the DNA TGCGCCAGCAGCGACCGGGACAGGGGGCCCTCGGCCTACGAGCAGTACTTC. The whole variable domain, remainder taken from reference TRBV5-1 and TRBJ2-7, is KAGVTQTPRYLIKTRGQQVTLSCSPISGHRSVSWYQQTPGQGLQFLFEYFSETQRNKGNFPGRFSGRQFSNSRSEMNVSTLELGDSALYLCASSDRDRGPSAYEQYFGPGTRLTVT.

The rearrangement joins TRBV19 to TRBJ1-5; D is perhaps TRBD1 (5 bases). The CDR3 covers 14 residues. Germline V CDR1 and CDR2: LNHDA, SQIVND (reference sequence). The V and J ends lost 3 bases and 8 bases respectively, with 14 bases between them. The CDR3: CASSMYGPGEPQHF. In nucleotides, the CDR3 is TGTGCCAGTAGTATGTACGGTCCGGGGGAGCCCCAGCATTTT. Looking up the rest from reference TRBV19 and TRBJ1-5 gives the full variable domain: DGGITQSPKYLFRKEGQNVTLSCEQNLNHDAMYWYRQDPGQGLRLIYYSQIVNDFQKGDIAEGYSVSREKKESFPLTVTSAQKNPTAFYLCASSMYGPGEPQHFGDGTRLSIL.

The chain is built from TRBV11-2 and TRBJ1-4; perhaps TRBD1 as D (5 bases). Trimming removed 4 bases from V and 10 bases from J, with 19 bases in between. Germline V gives CDR1 SGHAT, CDR2 FQNNGV. The CDR3 extends over 15 amino acids. The CDR3 here is CASSSRTGEEGKLFF. In DNA form, the CDR3 reads TGTGCCAGCAGCTCACGGACGGGGGAAGAGGGAAAACTGTTTTTT.

The rearrangement joins TRBV19 to TRBJ1-1; 7 positions agree with TRBD1. The CDR3 totals 13 residues. V lost 6 bases to trimming and J lost 3 bases; unmatched junction nucleotides: 4. CDR1 and CDR2 (germline): LNHDA, SQIVND (reference sequence). The CDR3 sequence: CASRDTGDTEAFF. As DNA, the CDR3 is TGTGCCAGTAGGGACACAGGGGACACTGAAGCTTTCTTT.

This sequence joins TRBV2 and TRBJ2-2; TRBD2 aligns across 8 bases. The CDR3 consists of 15 residues. Germline values: CDR1 SNHLY, CDR2 FYNNEI. The junction had 8 bases not matched to a gene; V was cut back by 6 bases and J by 5 bases. CDR3 loop: CASRATSVGTGELFF. The DNA of the CDR3 is TGTGCCAGCAGGGCGACTAGCGTAGGAACCGGGGAGCTGTTTTTT.

V is TRBV9 and J is TRBJ2-7; D not resolved. Trimming cost V 0 bases and J 3 bases, with 16 bases left between them. The CDR3 is 16 amino acids. CDR1 SGDLS and CDR2 YYNGEE come from the germline V gene. The CDR3 here is CASSVGSPGPLYEQYF. CDR3 bases: TGTGCCAGCAGCGTAGGATCTCCAGGCCCACTCTACGAGCAGTACTTC.

This sequence joins TRBV6-5 and TRBJ2-7; 7 positions match TRBD1. Germline CDR1 MNHEY, CDR2 SVGAGI. There are 14 residues in the CDR3. V shed 5 bases, J shed 1 base, and the junction held 5 bases outside the gene matches. CDR3 in amino acids: CASSVGTASYEQYF. In nucleotides, the CDR3 is TGTGCCAGCAGTGTCGGGACAGCATCCTACGAGCAGTACTTC.

The rearrangement uses TRBV29-1 and TRBJ2-7, with D perhaps TRBD1 (5 bases). CDR1 is SQVTM, CDR2 ANQGSEA, per germline. The ends were cut back, 4 bases at V and 6 bases at J, with 13 bases in the middle. CDR3 length: 12 residues. The CDR3 DNA sequence: TGCAGCGTTGGTCAGGGTCGGGCCGAGCAGTACTTC. It yields the protein CSVGQGRAEQYF.

V is TRBV10-3 and J is TRBJ2-6; maybe TRBD1 (7 bases). CDR3 length: 18 amino acids. The germline V gene encodes CDR1 ENHRY and CDR2 SYGVKD. Trimming removed 0 bases at V and 0 bases at J, with 12 bases between. This chain's CDR3 is CAISESNQGGSGANVLTF. The CDR3 bases are TGTGCCATCAGTGAGTCTAACCAGGGGGGCTCTGGGGCCAACGTCCTGACTTTC.

The DNA for the CDR3 is TGTGGCGGCGGTTCGACAGGGAGCTACGAGCAGTACTTC. Amino acids: CGGGSTGSYEQYF. The V call is TRBV2, the J call TRBJ2-7, with 7 bases identical to TRBD1. Germline CDR1 is SNHLY and CDR2 is FYNNEI. The CDR3 extends over 13 amino acids.

This clone has a single count. The chain joins TRBV5-6 to TRBJ2-3; TRBD2 matches 8 bases. The CDR3 has 16 residues. J gave up 0 bases and V 2 bases, and 5 bases lay outside the gene matches. Germline CDR1 reads SGHDT; CDR2 reads YYEEEE. The CDR3 loop is CASSFLSSGSTDTQYF. As DNA, the CDR3 is TGTGCCAGCAGCTTTCTGTCTAGCGGGAGCACAGATACGCAGTATTTT.

This chain uses TRBV6-5 with TRBJ2-1; 7 nucleotides agree with TRBD2. The trim removed 0 bases at V and 1 base at J, leaving 3 bases unmatched. Germline CDR1 MNHEY, CDR2 SVGAGI. CDR3 length: 16 residues. This CDR3 is CASSYSAGESYNEQFF. CDR3 nucleotides: TGTGCCAGCAGTTACTCCGCGGGAGAGTCCTACAATGAGCAGTTCTTC.

The genes are TRBV6-1 and TRBJ2-7; TRBD2 matches at 10 bases. The CDR3 is 16 residues long. CDR1 is MNHNS and CDR2 is SASEGT in the germline V gene. V shed 1 base, J shed 1 base, and the junction held 4 bases outside the gene matches. The CDR3 coding sequence is TGTGCCAGCAGTGAAGGTGGACTAGCGGTTTCCTACGAGCAGTACTTC. Its translation: CASSEGGLAVSYEQYF.

The genes are TRBV7-9 and TRBJ2-5; no reliable D call. The V and J ends lost 5 bases and 4 bases respectively, with 14 bases between them. Germline-derived CDR1 and CDR2 are SEHNR and FQNEAQ (reference sequence). The CDR3 extends over 14 amino acids. The CDR3 DNA reads as TGTGCCAGCAGCCCGCCGTTGGGCGTAGAGACCCAGTACTTC. Protein product: CASSPPLGVETQYF.

V is TRBV18 and J is TRBJ1-1, with D possibly matching TRBD1 (6 bases). The germline CDR1 and CDR2 sequences are KGHSH and LQKENI. The CDR3 sequence is 16 residues long. V dropped 3 bases and J dropped 0 bases, with 14 bases sitting between them. Here the CDR3 reads CASSPPRGTVNTEAFF. The CDR3 coding sequence is TGTGCCAGCTCACCCCCGAGGGGGACGGTGAACACTGAAGCTTTCTTT.